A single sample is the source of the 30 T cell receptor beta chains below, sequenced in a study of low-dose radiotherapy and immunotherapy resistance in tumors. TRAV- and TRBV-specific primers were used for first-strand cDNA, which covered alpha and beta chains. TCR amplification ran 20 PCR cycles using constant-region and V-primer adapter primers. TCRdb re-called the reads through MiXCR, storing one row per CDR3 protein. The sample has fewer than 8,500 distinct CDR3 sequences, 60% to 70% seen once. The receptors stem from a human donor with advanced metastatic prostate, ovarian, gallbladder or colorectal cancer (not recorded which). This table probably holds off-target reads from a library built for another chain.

The DNA of the CDR3 is TGTGCCAGCAGTTACTCGAAGGCTAGCGGCACAGATACGCAGTATTTT. Protein product: CASSYSKASGTDTQYF. The chain combines TRBV6-8 with TRBJ2-3; a possible D gene is TRBD2 (6 bases). V dropped 0 bases and J dropped 1 base, with 11 bases sitting between them. The CDR3 length is 16 residues. CDR1 and CDR2 (germline): MNHGY, SAAAGT.

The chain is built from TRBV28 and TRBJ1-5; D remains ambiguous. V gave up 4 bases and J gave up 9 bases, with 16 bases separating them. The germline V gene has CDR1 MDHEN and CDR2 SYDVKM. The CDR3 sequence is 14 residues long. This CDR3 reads CASSSTVGGRPQHF. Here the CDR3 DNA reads TGTGCCAGCAGTTCTACCGTAGGCGGGAGGCCCCAGCATTTT.

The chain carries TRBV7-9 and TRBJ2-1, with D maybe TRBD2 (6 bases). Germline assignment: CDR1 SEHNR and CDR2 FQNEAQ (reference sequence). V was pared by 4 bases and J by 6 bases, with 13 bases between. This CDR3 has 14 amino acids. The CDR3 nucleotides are TGTGCCAGCAGCTCGGTGCTAGCGAGCAATGAGCAGTTCTTC. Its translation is CASSSVLASNEQFF. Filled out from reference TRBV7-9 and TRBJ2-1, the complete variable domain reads DTGVSQNPRHKITKRGQNVTFRCDPISEHNRLYWYRQTLGQGPEFLTYFQNEAQLEKSRLLSDRFSAERPKGSFSTLEIQRTEQGDSAMYLCASSSVLASNEQFFGPGTRLTVL.

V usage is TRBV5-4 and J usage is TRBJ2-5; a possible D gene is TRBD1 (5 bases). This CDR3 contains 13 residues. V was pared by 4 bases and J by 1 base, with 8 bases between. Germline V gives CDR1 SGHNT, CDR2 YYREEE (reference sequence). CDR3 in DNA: TGTGCCAGCAGCGTGGACATCCAAGAGACCCAGTACTTC. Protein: CASSVDIQETQYF.

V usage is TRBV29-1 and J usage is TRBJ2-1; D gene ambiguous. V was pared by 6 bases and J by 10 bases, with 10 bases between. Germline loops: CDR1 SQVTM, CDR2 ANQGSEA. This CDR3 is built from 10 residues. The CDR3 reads CSVVPLEQFF. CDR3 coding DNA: TGCAGCGTCGTCCCGTTAGAGCAGTTCTTC.

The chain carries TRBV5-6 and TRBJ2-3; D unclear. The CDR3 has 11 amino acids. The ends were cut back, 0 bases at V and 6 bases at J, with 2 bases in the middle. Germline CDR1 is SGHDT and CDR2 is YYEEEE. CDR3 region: CASSLGDTQYF. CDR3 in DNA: TGTGCCAGCAGCTTGGGGGATACGCAGTATTTT. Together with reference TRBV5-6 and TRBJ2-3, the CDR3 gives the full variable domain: DAGVTQSPTHLIKTRGQQVTLRCSPKSGHDTVSWYQQALGQGPQFIFQYYEEEERQRGNFPDRFSGHQFPNYSSELNVNALLLGDSALYLCASSLGDTQYFGPGTRLTVL.

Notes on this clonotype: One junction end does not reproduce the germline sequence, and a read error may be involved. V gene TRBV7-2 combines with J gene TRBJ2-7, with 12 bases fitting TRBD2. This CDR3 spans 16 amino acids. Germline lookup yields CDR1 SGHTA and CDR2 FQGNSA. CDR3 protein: CASSLAITSGGYVQYF. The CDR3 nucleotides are TGTGCCAGCAGCTTAGCCATTACTAGCGGGGGGTACGTGCAGTACTTC.

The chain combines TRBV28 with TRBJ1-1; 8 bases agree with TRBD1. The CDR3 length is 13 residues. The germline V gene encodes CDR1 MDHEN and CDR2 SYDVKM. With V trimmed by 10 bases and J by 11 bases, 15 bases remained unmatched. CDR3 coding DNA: TGTGCCATTATGGACAGGGCAGGAGTGGGGGCTTTCTTT. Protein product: CAIMDRAGVGAFF.

In DNA form, the CDR3 reads TGTGCCACCGCCACGGACAGGGGGTCGAACACCGGGGAGCTGTTTTTT. Protein sequence: CATATDRGSNTGELFF. The gene calls are TRBV24-1 and TRBJ2-2, with 10 nucleotides matching TRBD1. J gave up 0 bases and V 9 bases, and 6 bases lay outside the gene matches. CDR3 length equals 16 residues. The V gene's germline CDR1 is KGHDR and CDR2 SFDVKD.

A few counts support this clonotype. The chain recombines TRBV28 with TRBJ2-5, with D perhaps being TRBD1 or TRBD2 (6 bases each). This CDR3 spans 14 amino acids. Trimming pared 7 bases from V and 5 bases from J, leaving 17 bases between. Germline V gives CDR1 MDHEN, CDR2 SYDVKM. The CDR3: CASNAGEVWETQYF. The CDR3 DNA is TGTGCCAGCAACGCAGGGGAGGTTTGGGAGACCCAGTACTTC.

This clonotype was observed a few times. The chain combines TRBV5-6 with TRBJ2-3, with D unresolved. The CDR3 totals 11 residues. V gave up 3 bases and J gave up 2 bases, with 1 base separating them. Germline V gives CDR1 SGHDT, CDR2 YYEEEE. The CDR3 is CASSYTDTQYF. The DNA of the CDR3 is TGTGCCAGCAGCTACACAGATACGCAGTATTTT.

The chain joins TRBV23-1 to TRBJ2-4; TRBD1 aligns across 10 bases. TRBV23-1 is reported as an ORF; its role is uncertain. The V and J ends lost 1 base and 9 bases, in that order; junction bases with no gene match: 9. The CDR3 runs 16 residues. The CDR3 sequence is CASSQCSGQGDTIQYF. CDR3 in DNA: TGCGCCAGCAGTCAATGTAGTGGACAGGGGGATACCATTCAGTACTTC.

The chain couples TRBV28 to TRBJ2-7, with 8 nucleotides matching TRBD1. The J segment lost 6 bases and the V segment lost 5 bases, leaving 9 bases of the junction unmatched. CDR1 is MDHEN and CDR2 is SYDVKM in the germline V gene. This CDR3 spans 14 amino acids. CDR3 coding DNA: TGTGCCAGCAGTCAAACGCCCGGGACAGGCGAGCAGTACTTC. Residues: CASSQTPGTGEQYF.

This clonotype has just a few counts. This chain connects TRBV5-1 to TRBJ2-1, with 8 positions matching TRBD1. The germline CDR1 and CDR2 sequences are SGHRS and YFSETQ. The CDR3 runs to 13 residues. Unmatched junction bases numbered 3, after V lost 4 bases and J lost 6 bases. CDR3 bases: TGCGCCAGCAGCCTCGGGACAGGCAATGAGCAGTTCTTC. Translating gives CASSLGTGNEQFF.

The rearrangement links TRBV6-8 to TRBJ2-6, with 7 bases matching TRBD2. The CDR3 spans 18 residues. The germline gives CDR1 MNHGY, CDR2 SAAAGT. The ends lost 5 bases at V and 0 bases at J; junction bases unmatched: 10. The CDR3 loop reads CASSGGEGGSSGANVLTF. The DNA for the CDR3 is TGTGCCAGCAGTGGGGGGGAAGGAGGTTCCTCTGGGGCCAACGTCCTGACTTTC.

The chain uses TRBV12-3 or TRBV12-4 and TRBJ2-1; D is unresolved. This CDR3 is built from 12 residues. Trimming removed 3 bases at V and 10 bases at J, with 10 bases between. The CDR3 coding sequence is TGTGCCAGCAGTTTTATATACCGGGAGCAGTTCTTC. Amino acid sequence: CASSFIYREQFF.

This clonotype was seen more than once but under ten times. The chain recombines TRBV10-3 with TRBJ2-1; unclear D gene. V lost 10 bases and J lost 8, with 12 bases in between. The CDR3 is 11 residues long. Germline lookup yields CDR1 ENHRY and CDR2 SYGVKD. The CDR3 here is CASSERDEQFF. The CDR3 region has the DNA TGTGCCAGCTCCGAGCGCGATGAGCAGTTCTTC.

CDR3 in DNA: TGTGCCAGCAGCTTAGTAGGACTAGCGGGAAACAATGAGCAGTTCTTC. It codes for CASSLVGLAGNNEQFF. J is TRBJ2-1 and V is TRBV7-9, with 12 bases fitting TRBD2. Germline V gene lookup returns CDR1 SEHNR and CDR2 FQNEAQ (reference sequence). V was pared by 1 base and J by 5 bases, with 3 bases of the junction left unmatched. CDR3 length: 16 residues.

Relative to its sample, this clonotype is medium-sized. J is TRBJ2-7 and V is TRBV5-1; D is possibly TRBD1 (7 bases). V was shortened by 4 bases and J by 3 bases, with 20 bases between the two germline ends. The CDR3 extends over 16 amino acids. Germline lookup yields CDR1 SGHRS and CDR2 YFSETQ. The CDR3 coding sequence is TGCGCCAGCAGCCCGACAGGGAGGAGTTCAAGCTACGAGCAGTACTTC. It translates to CASSPTGRSSSYEQYF.

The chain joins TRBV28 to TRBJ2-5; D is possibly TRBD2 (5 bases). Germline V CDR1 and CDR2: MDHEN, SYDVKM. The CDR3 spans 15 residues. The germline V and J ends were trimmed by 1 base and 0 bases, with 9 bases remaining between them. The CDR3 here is CASSLLAGYQETQYF. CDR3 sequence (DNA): TGTGCCAGCAGTTTATTGGCGGGCTACCAAGAGACCCAGTACTTC.

The CDR3 DNA follows: TGTGCCAGCATGAGGGGCGGAAGCAATCAGCCCCAGCATTTT. It specifies CASMRGGSNQPQHF. This chain connects TRBV28 to TRBJ1-5, with D possibly TRBD1 on 5 matching bases. The V gene's germline CDR1 is MDHEN and CDR2 SYDVKM. Between the trimmed V and J ends, which lost 7 bases and 1 base, there was a span of 11 bases. This CDR3 has 14 amino acids.

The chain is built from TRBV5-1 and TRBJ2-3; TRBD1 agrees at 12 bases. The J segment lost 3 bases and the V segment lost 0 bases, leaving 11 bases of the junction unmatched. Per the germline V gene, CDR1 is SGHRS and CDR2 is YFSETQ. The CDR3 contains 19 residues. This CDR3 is CASSLGDRGRPFGTDTQYF. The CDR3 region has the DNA TGCGCCAGCAGCTTGGGGGACAGGGGGCGACCCTTCGGGACAGATACGCAGTATTTT.

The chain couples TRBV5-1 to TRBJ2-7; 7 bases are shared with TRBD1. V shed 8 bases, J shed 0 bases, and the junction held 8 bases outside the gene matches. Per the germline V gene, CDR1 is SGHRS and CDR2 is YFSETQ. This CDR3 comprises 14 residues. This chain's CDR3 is CASEGQPNSYEQYF. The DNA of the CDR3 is TGCGCCAGTGAGGGACAGCCCAACTCCTACGAGCAGTACTTC.

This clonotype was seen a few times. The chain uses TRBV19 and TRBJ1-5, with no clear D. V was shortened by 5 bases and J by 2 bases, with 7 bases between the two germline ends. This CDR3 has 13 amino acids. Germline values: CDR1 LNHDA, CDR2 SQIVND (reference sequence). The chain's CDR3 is CASSLLGNQPQHF. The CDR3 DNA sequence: TGTGCCAGTAGTTTACTCGGCAATCAGCCCCAGCATTTT.

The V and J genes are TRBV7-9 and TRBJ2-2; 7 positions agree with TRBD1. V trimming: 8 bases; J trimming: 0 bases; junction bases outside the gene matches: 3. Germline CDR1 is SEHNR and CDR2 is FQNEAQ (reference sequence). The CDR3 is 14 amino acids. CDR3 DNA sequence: TGTGCCAGCGTACAGGGGCCGAACACCGGGGAGCTGTTTTTT. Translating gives CASVQGPNTGELFF.

The CDR3 nucleotides read TGTGCCAGCAGGAACAGGGCAATAACTGAAGCTTTCTTT. Translated, it gives CASRNRAITEAFF. The V gene is TRBV26, the J gene TRBJ1-1; the table gives TRBD1 as D, unverified against the DNA. TRBV26 is a pseudogene segment. The length of the CDR3 is 13 residues.

In DNA form, the CDR3 reads TGTGCCAGCAGTGAAGAGTCGGGGGCAGGGTATGGCTACACCTTC. Translation gives CASSEESGAGYGYTF. The chain combines TRBV2 with TRBJ1-2; TRBD1 might be the D (6 bases). This CDR3 contains 15 residues. Between the trimmed V and J ends, which lost 1 base and 5 bases, there was a span of 14 bases. Germline V lookup: CDR1 SNHLY, CDR2 FYNNEI.

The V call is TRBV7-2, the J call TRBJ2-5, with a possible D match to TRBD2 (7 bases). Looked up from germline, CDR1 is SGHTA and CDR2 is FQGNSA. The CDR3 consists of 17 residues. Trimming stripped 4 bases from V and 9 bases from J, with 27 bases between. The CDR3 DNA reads TGTGCCAGCAGCTATGGACCGCTAAGGGAGGGGGGGTCGGCCCAGTACTTC. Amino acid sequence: CASSYGPLREGGSAQYF.

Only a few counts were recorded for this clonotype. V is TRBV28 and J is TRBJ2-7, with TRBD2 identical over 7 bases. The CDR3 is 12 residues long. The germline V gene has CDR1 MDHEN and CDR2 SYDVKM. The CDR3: CATRGLVYEQYF. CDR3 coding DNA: TGTGCGACCAGAGGACTAGTGTACGAGCAGTACTTC.

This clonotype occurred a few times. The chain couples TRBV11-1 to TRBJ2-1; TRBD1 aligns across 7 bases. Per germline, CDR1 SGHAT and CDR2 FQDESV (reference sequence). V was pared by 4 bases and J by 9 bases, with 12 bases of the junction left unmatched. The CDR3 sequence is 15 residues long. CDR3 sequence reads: CASSSGQSVRTEQFF. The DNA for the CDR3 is TGTGCCAGCAGCTCGGGACAGTCAGTGAGGACTGAGCAGTTCTTC. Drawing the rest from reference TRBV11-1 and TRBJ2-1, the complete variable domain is EAEVAQSPRYKITEKSQAVAFWCDPISGHATLYWYRQILGQGPELLVQFQDESVVDDSQLPKDRFSAERLKGVDSTLKIQPAELGDSAMYLCASSSGQSVRTEQFFGPGTRLTVL.